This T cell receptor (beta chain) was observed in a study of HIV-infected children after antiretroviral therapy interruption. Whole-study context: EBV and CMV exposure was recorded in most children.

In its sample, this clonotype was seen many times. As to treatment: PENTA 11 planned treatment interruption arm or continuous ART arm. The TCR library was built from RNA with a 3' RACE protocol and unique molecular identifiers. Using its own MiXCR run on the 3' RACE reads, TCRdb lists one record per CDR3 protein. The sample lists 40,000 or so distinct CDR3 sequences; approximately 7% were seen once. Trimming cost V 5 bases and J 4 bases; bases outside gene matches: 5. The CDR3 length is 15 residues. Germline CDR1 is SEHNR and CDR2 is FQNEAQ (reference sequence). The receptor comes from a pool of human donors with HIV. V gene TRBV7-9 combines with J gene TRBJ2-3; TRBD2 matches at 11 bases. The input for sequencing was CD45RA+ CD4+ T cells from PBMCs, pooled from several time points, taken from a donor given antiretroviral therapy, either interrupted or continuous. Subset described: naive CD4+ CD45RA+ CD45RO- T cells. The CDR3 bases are TGTGCCAGCAGCCTGACTAGCGGGACTTCAGATACGCAGTATTTT. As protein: CASSLTSGTSDTQYF.